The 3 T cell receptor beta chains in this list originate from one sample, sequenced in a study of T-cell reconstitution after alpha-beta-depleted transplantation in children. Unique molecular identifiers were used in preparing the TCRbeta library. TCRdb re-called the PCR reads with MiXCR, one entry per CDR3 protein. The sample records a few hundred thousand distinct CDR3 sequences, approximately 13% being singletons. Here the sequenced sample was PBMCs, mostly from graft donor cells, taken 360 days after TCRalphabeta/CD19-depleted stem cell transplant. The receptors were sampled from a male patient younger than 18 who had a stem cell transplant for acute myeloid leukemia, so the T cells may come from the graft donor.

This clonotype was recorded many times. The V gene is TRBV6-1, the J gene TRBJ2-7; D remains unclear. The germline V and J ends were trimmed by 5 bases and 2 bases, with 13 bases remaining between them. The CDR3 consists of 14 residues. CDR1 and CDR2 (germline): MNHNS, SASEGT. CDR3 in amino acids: CASSTDPPTYEQYF. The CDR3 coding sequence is TGTGCCAGCAGTACAGATCCCCCCACCTACGAGCAGTACTTC.

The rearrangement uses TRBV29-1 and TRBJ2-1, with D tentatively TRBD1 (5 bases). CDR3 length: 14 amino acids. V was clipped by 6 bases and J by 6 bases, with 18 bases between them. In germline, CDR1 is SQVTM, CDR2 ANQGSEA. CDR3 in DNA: TGCAGCGTCCACCCCCCAGGGTTGAGCAATGAGCAGTTCTTC. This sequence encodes CSVHPPGLSNEQFF.

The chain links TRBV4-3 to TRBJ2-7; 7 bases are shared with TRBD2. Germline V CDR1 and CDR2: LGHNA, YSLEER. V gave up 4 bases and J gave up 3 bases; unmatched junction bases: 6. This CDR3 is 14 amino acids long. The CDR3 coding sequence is TGCGCCAGCAGCCTAGGGACTAAAGACTACGAGCAGTACTTC. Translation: CASSLGTKDYEQYF.